This T cell receptor beta chain was sequenced for a study of Tregs in tolerant kidney transplant recipients. As regards this clone: Antigen: not known. A junction end diverges from the germline sequence, so it may reflect a read error.

Here immunoSEQ multiplex PCR was the method, and the copy in TCRdb shows in-frame clones only, minus some. The profile shows 84,000 or so clones, 90% to 95% of them singletons. General study results and limits: No direct test of biological reproducibility was done here. Nucleotide sequences could not be compared across some patients' samples due to primer changes. Findings come from small patient numbers and require larger validation.

The nonmyeloablative bone marrow transplants came from related graft donors, with transient mixed chimerism. Unstimulated Tregs (CD4+CD25+CD127-) and CD4+CD25- non-Tregs were sorted from PBMCs. Germline lookup yields CDR1 SGDLS and CDR2 YYNGEE. There are 13 residues in the CDR3. The V and J genes are TRBV9 and TRBJ2-1, with 10 nucleotides matching TRBD2. Specimen: CD4+ T cells from blood (PBMCs), collected 12 months after the transplant. This TCR derives from a human patient who received a combined kidney and bone marrow transplant. Some T cells may have come from the graft donor. The DNA of the CDR3 is TGTGCCAGTAGCGGGAGGTCCTACAATGAGCAGTTCTTC. This encodes CASSGRSYNEQFF.